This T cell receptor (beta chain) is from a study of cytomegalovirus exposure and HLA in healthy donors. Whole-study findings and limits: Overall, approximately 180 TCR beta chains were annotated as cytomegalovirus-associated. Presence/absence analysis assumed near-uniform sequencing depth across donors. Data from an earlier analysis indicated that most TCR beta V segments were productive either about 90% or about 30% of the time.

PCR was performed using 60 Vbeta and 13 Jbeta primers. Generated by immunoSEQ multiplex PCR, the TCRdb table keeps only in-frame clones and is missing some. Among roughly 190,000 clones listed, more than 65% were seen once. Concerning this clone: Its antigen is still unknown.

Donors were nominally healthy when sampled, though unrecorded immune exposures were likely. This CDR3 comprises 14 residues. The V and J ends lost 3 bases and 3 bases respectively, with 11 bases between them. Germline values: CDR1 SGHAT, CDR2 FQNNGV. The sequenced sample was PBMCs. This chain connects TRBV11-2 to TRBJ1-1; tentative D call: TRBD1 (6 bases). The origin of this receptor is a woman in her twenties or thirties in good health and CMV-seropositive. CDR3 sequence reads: CASSFGGADTEAFF. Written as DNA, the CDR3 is TGTGCCAGCAGCTTTGGGGGCGCGGACACTGAAGCTTTCTTT.